The 18 T cell receptor beta chains listed next were all sequenced from one sample in a study of blood T cell repertoires in COVID-19. Only in-frame clones appear in the TCRdb table, and some are missing; sequencing was by immunoSEQ multiplex PCR. Of approximately 300,000 clones listed, approximately 86% are singletons. The source material was peripheral blood. These receptors originate from a woman between 45 and 65 years old who had recovered from COVID-19.

V usage is TRBV20-1 and J usage is TRBJ1-2; D not resolved. Germline lookup yields CDR1 DFQATT and CDR2 SNEGSKA (reference sequence). CDR3 length: 11 residues. V gave up 3 bases and J gave up 3 bases, with 5 bases separating them. Here the CDR3 reads CSARRDYGYTF. CDR3 DNA: TGCAGTGCTAGGCGGGACTATGGCTACACCTTC.

This clone was found once. The rearrangement uses TRBV2 and TRBJ2-7; TRBD2 might be the D (6 bases). V gave up 8 bases and J gave up 2 bases, with 13 bases separating them. Germline loops: CDR1 SNHLY, CDR2 FYNNEI. The CDR3 extends over 13 amino acids. The chain's CDR3 is CASGPGLAYEQYF. CDR3 sequence (DNA): TGTGCCAGCGGTCCGGGACTGGCCTACGAGCAGTACTTC.

The J gene is TRBJ2-1, the V gene TRBV9; 10 positions match TRBD1. The V gene's germline CDR1 is SGDLS and CDR2 YYNGEE. This CDR3 spans 17 amino acids. J gave up 8 bases and V 3 bases, and 14 bases lay outside the gene matches. The CDR3 nucleotides read TGTGCCAGCAGCGAAACCGGGACAGGGGCCCGAGGGGATGAGCAGTTCTTC. It specifies CASSETGTGARGDEQFF.

Here the CDR3 reads CASSTSRGRPQHF. For the CDR3, the DNA is TGTGCCAGCAGTACTTCCAGGGGCAGGCCCCAGCATTTT. This sequence joins TRBV6-4 and TRBJ1-5; D is possibly TRBD1 (6 bases). CDR1 is MRHNA, CDR2 SNTAGT, per germline. CDR3 length: 13 amino acids. Trimming took 5 bases from V and 9 from J, leaving 14 bases between them.

The chain has TRBV9 and TRBJ1-1, with 8 positions matching TRBD1. CDR3 size: 15 residues. The V gene's germline CDR1 is SGDLS and CDR2 YYNGEE. V lost 0 bases, J lost 6 bases, and 7 bases stayed unmatched. The CDR3 here is CASSVGAGTGAEAFF. CDR3 coding DNA: TGTGCCAGCAGCGTAGGTGCCGGGACAGGCGCTGAAGCTTTCTTT. Based on the CDR3 plus reference TRBV9 and TRBJ1-1, the full variable domain is DSGVTQTPKHLITATGQRVTLRCSPRSGDLSVYWYQQSLDQGLQFLIQYYNGEERAKGNILERFSAQQFPDLHSELNLSSLELGDSALYFCASSVGAGTGAEAFFGQGTRLTVV.

The rearrangement joins TRBV4-1 to TRBJ1-6, with a tentative D call TRBD1 (5 bases). This CDR3 has 15 amino acids. Germline V gene lookup returns CDR1 MGHRA and CDR2 YSYEKL. Trimming left V 0 bases short and J 8 bases short, with 11 bases between. Here the CDR3 reads CASSQEGTAYSPLHF. As DNA, the CDR3 is TGCGCCAGCAGCCAAGAAGGGACTGCCTATTCACCCCTCCACTTT.

V and J are TRBV7-3 and TRBJ2-5, with D hard to call. The CDR3 is 17 residues long. The V gene lost 1 base and the J gene lost 4 bases, with 19 bases spanning the gap. Germline V gene data show CDR1 as SGHTA and CDR2 as FQGTGA. The CDR3 DNA reads as TGTGCCAGCAGCTTAAACCGCCTCTCCGGGTTGGGAGAGACCCAGTACTTC. Its protein is CASSLNRLSGLGETQYF.

The DNA for the CDR3 is TGTGCCAGTAGCCCAGGGAACGGCAATCAGCCCCAGCATTTT. It specifies CASSPGNGNQPQHF. The rearrangement joins TRBV19 to TRBJ1-5, with D tentatively TRBD1 (5 bases). This CDR3 contains 14 residues. V gave up 6 bases and J gave up 2 bases, with 11 bases separating them. CDR1 and CDR2 from the germline V gene are LNHDA and SQIVND (reference sequence).

The V and J genes are TRBV4-1 and TRBJ2-1; 10 nucleotides line up with TRBD2. Germline CDR1 and CDR2: MGHRA and YSYEKL. V was pared by 1 base and J by 7 bases, with 4 bases of the junction left unmatched. CDR3 length: 15 residues. Here the CDR3 DNA reads TGCGCCAGCAGCCAAGGACTAGCGGGCCTTAATGAGCAGTTCTTC. It translates to CASSQGLAGLNEQFF.

The chain has TRBV7-8 and TRBJ2-6; 7 bases agree with TRBD2. Germline V gives CDR1 SGHVS, CDR2 FQNEAQ. The CDR3 sequence is 18 residues long. V shed 2 bases and J 0 bases; nucleotides not matched to a gene: 7. The CDR3 region is CASSLLAGVSSGANVLTF. In DNA, the CDR3 is TGTGCCAGCAGCTTACTTGCGGGAGTCTCCTCTGGGGCCAACGTCCTGACTTTC.

The V call is TRBV19, the J call TRBJ1-4; maybe TRBD1 (5 bases). The V gene lost 6 bases and the J gene lost 8 bases, with 7 bases spanning the gap. The CDR3 extends over 11 amino acids. Looked up from germline, CDR1 is LNHDA and CDR2 is SQIVND (reference sequence). CDR3 coding DNA: TGTGCCAGTAGGACAGCGGAAAAACTGTTTTTT. Protein sequence: CASRTAEKLFF.

The rearrangement links TRBV9 to TRBJ2-3, with 10 bases aligning to TRBD2. Germline CDR1 SGDLS, CDR2 YYNGEE. Germline trimming cut 4 bases from V and 5 bases from J; bases unmatched to any gene: 16. The CDR3 runs 18 residues. CDR3 residues: CASSPRPTSGVFEDTQYF. DNA for the CDR3: TGTGCCAGCAGCCCACGTCCAACTAGCGGGGTATTCGAAGATACGCAGTATTTT.

This chain joins TRBV7-9 and TRBJ1-4; D call uncertain. The CDR3 covers 16 residues. Per the germline V gene, CDR1 is SEHNR and CDR2 is FQNEAQ (reference sequence). V was pared by 7 bases and J by 7 bases, with 22 bases between. For the CDR3, the DNA is TGTGCCAGCATTCTACTCCCGGGTCCGACGACTGAAAAACTGTTTTTT. Amino acids: CASILLPGPTTEKLFF.

This clone was found once. The V call is TRBV12-3 or TRBV12-4, the J call TRBJ1-4, with unresolved D. Trimming removed 3 bases at V and 16 bases at J, with 12 bases between. The CDR3 sequence is 11 residues long. The CDR3 loop reads CASSFERERFF. The CDR3 DNA reads TGTGCCAGCAGTTTTGAGAGGGAGAGGTTTTTT.

A few counts support this clone. V usage is TRBV7-2 and J usage is TRBJ2-5; D ambiguous. The germline gives CDR1 SGHTA, CDR2 FQGNSA. Trimming took off 3 bases at V and 4 bases at J, with 9 bases between the two ends. This CDR3 contains 13 residues. As DNA, the CDR3 is TGTGCCAGCAGCTTTCGGTTAACAGAGACCCAGTACTTC. Amino acids: CASSFRLTETQYF.

This clone was detected once. The chain joins TRBV20-1 to TRBJ1-1, with D unresolved. This CDR3 has 10 residues. Germline V gene data show CDR1 as DFQATT and CDR2 as SNEGSKA (reference sequence). Trimming pared 6 bases from V and 7 bases from J, leaving 9 bases between. CDR3 nucleotides: TGCAGTGCGTTACAGAGTGAAGCTTTCTTT. Protein product: CSALQSEAFF.

The V call is TRBV25-1, the J call TRBJ2-3; 7 nucleotides line up with TRBD2. CDR3 length: 14 amino acids. The germline V gene encodes CDR1 MGHDK and CDR2 SYGVNS. The ends lost 6 bases at V and 2 bases at J; junction bases unmatched: 5. CDR3 nucleotide sequence: TGTGCCAGCAGCCCTAGCGGCCACACAGATACGCAGTATTTT. This translates into CASSPSGHTDTQYF.

The chain has TRBV4-3 and TRBJ2-5; a possible D gene is TRBD1 (5 bases). CDR1 is LGHNA and CDR2 is YSLEER in the germline V gene. The CDR3 is 17 amino acids. V dropped 0 bases and J dropped 0 bases, with 14 bases sitting between them. CDR3 nucleotides: TGCGCCAGCAGCCAAGATCTTGGGGCAGCGTACCAAGAGACCCAGTACTTC. Protein product: CASSQDLGAAYQETQYF.